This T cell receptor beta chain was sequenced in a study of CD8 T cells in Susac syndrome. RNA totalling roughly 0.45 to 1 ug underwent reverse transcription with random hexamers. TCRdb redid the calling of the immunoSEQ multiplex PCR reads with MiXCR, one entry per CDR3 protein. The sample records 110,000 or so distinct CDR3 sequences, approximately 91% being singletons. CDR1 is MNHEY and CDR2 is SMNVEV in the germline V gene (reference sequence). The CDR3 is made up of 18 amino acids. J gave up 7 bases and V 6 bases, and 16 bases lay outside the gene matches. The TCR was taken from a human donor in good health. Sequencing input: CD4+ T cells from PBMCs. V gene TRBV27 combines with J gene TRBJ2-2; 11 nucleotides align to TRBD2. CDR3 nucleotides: TGTGCCAGCAGGATGAGGCCTAGCGGGGGGTTGGTAGGCGGGGAGCTGTTTTTT. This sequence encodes CASRMRPSGGLVGGELFF.